A single sample is the source of the 16 T cell receptor beta chains below, sequenced in a study of T-cell memory formation after mild COVID-19. From the 5' RACE reads, TCRdb called clonotypes with MiXCR, one entry per CDR3 protein. Of 25,000 to 35,000 distinct CDR3 sequences in the sample, 7.4% were seen once. Input material: PBMCs or a T cell subset sorted from them (not recorded which). These receptors all stem from an adult woman who had mild COVID-19 (a few samples of this study predate the infection). Cell type and time point are not known.

This clonotype was found a few times. This chain connects TRBV3-1 to TRBJ2-7; D gene ambiguous. This CDR3 spans 14 amino acids. The V end lost 0 bases, the J end lost 5 bases, and 11 bases lay between the germline ends. Germline V CDR1 and CDR2: LGHDT, YNNKEL (reference sequence). The DNA of the CDR3 is TGTGCCAGCAGCCAAGATTACCAGGCCGACGAGCAGTACTTC. It is translated as CASSQDYQADEQYF.

This clonotype was seen repeatedly, ten times or more. The chain joins TRBV7-2 to TRBJ1-4; 9 nucleotides line up with TRBD1. V lost 4 bases to trimming and J lost 7 bases; unmatched junction nucleotides: 10. The CDR3 consists of 16 residues. Germline loops: CDR1 SGHTA, CDR2 FQGNSA. Here the CDR3 DNA reads TGTGCCAGCAGCTCGCAACAGGGGGCGCGCAGTGAAAAACTGTTTTTT. It encodes CASSSQQGARSEKLFF.

This clonotype was detected ten times or more. In DNA, the CDR3 is TGTGCCAGCAGCTTAATAGGCTACACAGATACGCAGTATTTT. It specifies CASSLIGYTDTQYF. The chain carries TRBV7-3 and TRBJ2-3, with D unclear. V was trimmed by 1 base and J by 2 bases, leaving 7 bases between them. The CDR3 extends over 14 amino acids. The germline V gene has CDR1 SGHTA and CDR2 FQGTGA.

This clonotype came up a few times. The V gene is TRBV6-1, the J gene TRBJ2-1; either TRBD1 or TRBD2 may supply D (5 bases each). Per germline, CDR1 MNHNS and CDR2 SASEGT. This CDR3 contains 17 residues. V lost 5 bases and J lost 0, with 17 bases in between. CDR3 coding DNA: TGTGCCAGCAGTCTTCCCCCCGGGACGGACTCCTACAATGAGCAGTTCTTC. It translates to CASSLPPGTDSYNEQFF.

The table lists this clonotype with many counts. The chain combines TRBV7-9 with TRBJ1-4; D not resolved. Trimming stripped 0 bases from V and 3 bases from J, with 11 bases between. CDR3 size: 16 residues. Germline assignment: CDR1 SEHNR and CDR2 FQNEAQ (reference sequence). In nucleotides, the CDR3 is TGTGCCAGCAGCTTAGCGATGAGAGGGTCTAATGAAAAACTGTTTTTT. As protein: CASSLAMRGSNEKLFF. The full variable domain, rest sourced from reference TRBV7-9 and TRBJ1-4, is DTGVSQNPRHKITKRGQNVTFRCDPISEHNRLYWYRQTLGQGPEFLTYFQNEAQLEKSRLLSDRFSAERPKGSFSTLEIQRTEQGDSAMYLCASSLAMRGSNEKLFFGSGTQLSVL.

This clonotype was counted ten times or more. The chain has TRBV24-1 and TRBJ1-2, with a possible D match to TRBD1 (5 bases). The germline V gene has CDR1 KGHDR and CDR2 SFDVKD. Deletions cut 2 bases from V and 6 bases from J, with 12 bases between. This CDR3 is built from 14 residues. CDR3 sequence: CATSDWGRDNGYTF. The CDR3 DNA sequence: TGTGCCACCAGTGATTGGGGCAGGGATAATGGCTACACCTTC.

The chain combines TRBV11-3 with TRBJ2-2; D not resolved. The ends were cut back, 6 bases at V and 4 bases at J, with 12 bases in the middle. Germline lookup yields CDR1 SGHNT and CDR2 YENEEA. This CDR3 has 14 residues. CDR3 bases: TGTGCCAGCAGTCCCTCGGGCCTCACCGGGGAGCTGTTTTTT. Its protein is CASSPSGLTGELFF.

This clonotype was picked up many times. This chain joins TRBV20-1 and TRBJ2-3; TRBD2 matches 7 bases. The CDR3 is made up of 14 amino acids. V lost 5 bases, J lost 2 bases, and 7 bases stayed unmatched. Per the germline V gene, CDR1 is DFQATT and CDR2 is SNEGSKA (reference sequence). This chain's CDR3 is CSADTSDNTDTQYF. CDR3 DNA sequence: TGCAGTGCTGATACTAGCGATAACACAGATACGCAGTATTTT.

The table lists this clonotype with many counts. This rearrangement joins TRBV5-1 to TRBJ2-2; no clear D gene. The CDR3 is made up of 16 amino acids. In germline, CDR1 is SGHRS, CDR2 YFSETQ. The germline V and J ends were trimmed by 1 base and 1 base, with 11 bases remaining between them. The CDR3 nucleotides read TGCGCCAGCAGCTTGTTTTACAGCCAGAACACCGGGGAGCTGTTTTTT. As protein: CASSLFYSQNTGELFF. The full variable domain, rest sourced from reference TRBV5-1 and TRBJ2-2, is KAGVTQTPRYLIKTRGQQVTLSCSPISGHRSVSWYQQTPGQGLQFLFEYFSETQRNKGNFPGRFSGRQFSNSRSEMNVSTLELGDSALYLCASSLFYSQNTGELFFGEGSRLTVL.

This clonotype was counted at least ten times. This chain connects TRBV24-1 to TRBJ2-3; D is uncertain. Trimming removed 5 bases from V and 6 bases from J, with 14 bases in between. CDR1 KGHDR and CDR2 SFDVKD come from the germline V gene. The CDR3 spans 14 residues. The CDR3 reads CATSVGPSLDTQYF. The CDR3 nucleotides are TGTGCCACCAGTGTCGGGCCCTCGTTGGATACGCAGTATTTT.

This clonotype was recorded at least ten times. The rearrangement links TRBV20-1 to TRBJ2-3, with D possibly being TRBD2 (6 bases). V lost 0 bases, J lost 3 bases, and 7 bases lay in between. The CDR3 is made up of 13 amino acids. In germline, CDR1 is DFQATT, CDR2 SNEGSKA (reference sequence). The CDR3 loop is CSARDSGTDTQYF. The DNA of the CDR3 is TGCAGTGCTAGAGATAGCGGAACAGATACGCAGTATTTT.

The sample holds many counts of this clonotype. CDR3 sequence (DNA): TGTGCCACCAGTGACGGGGTTTCGGGGGAGCTGTTTTTT. It is translated as CATSDGVSGELFF. V is TRBV24-1 and J is TRBJ2-2; tentatively, D is TRBD2 (5 bases). Trimming took 4 bases from V and 8 from J, leaving 10 bases between them. Germline-derived CDR1 and CDR2 are KGHDR and SFDVKD. This CDR3 is built from 13 residues.

This clonotype was seen many times. The chain combines TRBV18 with TRBJ2-1, with D unclear. Trimming cost V 3 bases and J 4 bases, with 22 bases left between them. CDR1 and CDR2 from the germline V gene are KGHSH and LQKENI. There are 18 residues in the CDR3. The CDR3 nucleotides are TGTGCCAGCTCACCGTCGGCTCCCCGCATAACAAATTACAATGAGCAGTTCTTC. This gives the protein CASSPSAPRITNYNEQFF.

Ten or more counts support this clonotype. The chain employs TRBV5-1 and TRBJ2-7; no firm D call. Trimming took 2 bases from V and 1 from J, leaving 7 bases between them. Germline V gene sequence: CDR1 SGHRS, CDR2 YFSETQ. This CDR3 is 13 amino acids long. Here the CDR3 reads CASSFAGSYEQYF. The CDR3 nucleotides are TGCGCCAGCAGCTTTGCCGGGTCCTACGAGCAGTACTTC.

This clonotype appeared many times. V gene TRBV7-3 combines with J gene TRBJ1-2, with TRBD1 matching over 7 bases. The length of the CDR3 is 14 residues. In germline, CDR1 is SGHTA, CDR2 FQGTGA. The V gene end was trimmed by 8 bases and the J gene end by 4 bases; junction bases not matched to a gene: 10. The CDR3 DNA is TGTGCCAGCCACCGGGACAGTTGGTCCTATGGCTACACCTTC. It is translated as CASHRDSWSYGYTF.

The chain recombines TRBV5-4 with TRBJ2-2; D not certain. The CDR3 has 12 amino acids. Germline CDR1 is SGHNT and CDR2 is YYREEE (reference sequence). Trimming removed 1 base at V and 4 bases at J, with 2 bases between. The CDR3: CASSLSTGELFF. The CDR3 DNA reads TGTGCCAGCAGCTTGTCCACCGGGGAGCTGTTTTTT.